What follows are 30 T cell receptor beta chains derived from one specimen sequenced in a study of cytomegalovirus exposure and HLA in healthy donors. The PCR ran on 60 Vbeta and 13 Jbeta primers. Clones were read by immunoSEQ multiplex PCR, and TCRdb kept only the in-frame ones, dropping some. The sample comprises 170,000 or so clones, roughly 80% of which are singletons, and almost 7% rests with the top ten. Sample: PBMCs. The source of these receptors is a man aged 25 to 40 in good health and CMV-seropositive.

The count of this clone is one. The V and J genes are TRBV4-1 and TRBJ2-7; D might be TRBD1 (5 bases). Per the germline V gene, CDR1 is MGHRA and CDR2 is YSYEKL. This CDR3 is 16 amino acids long. Trimming shortened V by 1 base and J by 0 bases, and 13 bases separated the two germline ends. Written as DNA, the CDR3 is TGCGCCAGCAGCCAAGTCTCGAGACAGCCCTCCTACGAGCAGTACTTC. Its protein product is CASSQVSRQPSYEQYF.

This rearrangement joins TRBV11-2 to TRBJ1-1, with 12 bases fitting TRBD1. In germline, CDR1 is SGHAT, CDR2 FQNNGV. The CDR3 is made up of 16 amino acids. Trimming took 5 bases from V and 6 from J; bases not matched to a gene: 10. In DNA form, the CDR3 reads TGTGCCAGCAGCCCTTCGGGGACAGGGGGCACCGCTGAAGCTTTCTTT. As protein: CASSPSGTGGTAEAFF. The full variable domain, completed using reference TRBV11-2 and TRBJ1-1, is EAGVAQSPRYKIIEKRQSVAFWCNPISGHATLYWYQQILGQGPKLLIQFQNNGVVDDSQLPKDRFSAERLKGVDSTLKIQPAKLEDSAVYLCASSPSGTGGTAEAFFGQGTRLTVV.

This chain uses TRBV4-1 with TRBJ1-5; perhaps TRBD1 as D (5 bases). This CDR3 contains 16 residues. Trimming left V 1 base short and J 2 bases short, with 12 bases between. Looked up from germline, CDR1 is MGHRA and CDR2 is YSYEKL. Written as DNA, the CDR3 is TGCGCCAGCAGCCAAGGGGGCCGGTCGGGCAATCAGCCCCAGCATTTT. It is translated as CASSQGGRSGNQPQHF.

The chain uses TRBV6-1 and TRBJ1-6, with a weak D call TRBD1 (6 bases). V was pared by 8 bases and J by 5 bases, with 16 bases between. The CDR3 loop spans 15 amino acids. The germline gives CDR1 MNHNS, CDR2 SASEGT. The CDR3, as DNA: TGTGCCAGCCAACTAAGGACAGCCAATAATTCACCCCTCCACTTT. Residues: CASQLRTANNSPLHF.

This chain connects TRBV4-1 to TRBJ1-2; 8 nucleotides line up with TRBD1. J gave up 3 bases and V 0 bases, and 6 bases lay outside the gene matches. The CDR3 is made up of 16 amino acids. Germline V lookup: CDR1 MGHRA, CDR2 YSYEKL. CDR3 DNA: TGCGCCAGCAGCCAAGAGTGGGGACAGGTCCACTATGGCTACACCTTC. Protein: CASSQEWGQVHYGYTF.

This clone was seen a single time. J is TRBJ2-1 and V is TRBV4-1, with 9 bases matching TRBD2. CDR1 is MGHRA and CDR2 is YSYEKL in the germline V gene. The CDR3 is 19 amino acids. V lost 5 bases and J lost 0; bases outside the gene matches: 14. CDR3 in amino acids: CASSSRVAGARSSYNEQFF. CDR3 coding DNA: TGCGCCAGCAGCTCTCGGGTAGCGGGGGCCCGGAGCTCCTACAATGAGCAGTTCTTC.

This rearrangement joins TRBV7-6 to TRBJ2-5, with D perhaps matching TRBD2 (7 bases). This CDR3 comprises 15 residues. The V gene lost 0 bases and the J gene lost 4 bases, with 12 bases spanning the gap. The germline V gene encodes CDR1 SGHVS and CDR2 FNYEAQ. The CDR3 region is CASSLAIAGAETQYF. The CDR3 DNA reads as TGTGCCAGCAGCTTAGCGATTGCGGGGGCAGAGACCCAGTACTTC.

V is TRBV6-1 and J is TRBJ2-7, with 9 bases aligning to TRBD1. The germline gives CDR1 MNHNS, CDR2 SASEGT. V lost 10 bases to trimming and J lost 3 bases; unmatched junction nucleotides: 4. The CDR3 sequence is 12 residues long. Here the CDR3 reads CATDRGVYEQYF. In nucleotides, the CDR3 is TGTGCCACGGACAGGGGTGTCTACGAGCAGTACTTC.

Here the CDR3 reads CASSGPGHRTDTQYF. CDR3 bases: TGTGCCAGCAGTGGGCCGGGACACCGCACAGATACGCAGTATTTT. The chain couples TRBV6-5 to TRBJ2-3, with D possibly being TRBD1 (6 bases). V was pared by 5 bases and J by 1 base, with 13 bases between. Looked up from germline, CDR1 is MNHEY and CDR2 is SVGAGI. This CDR3 spans 15 amino acids.

The chain couples TRBV2 to TRBJ2-5; TRBD2 matches at 10 bases. Trimming cost V 5 bases and J 3 bases; bases outside gene matches: 6. Germline CDR1 and CDR2: SNHLY and FYNNEI. The CDR3 is 15 amino acids. CDR3 DNA: TGTGCCAGCAGTCCCATACTAGCGGGGAAAGAGACCCAGTACTTC. Translated, it gives CASSPILAGKETQYF.

The CDR3 spells CATSRDASSGGALEQYF. CDR3 DNA: TGTGCCACCAGCAGAGATGCGTCTAGCGGGGGGGCTCTCGAGCAGTACTTC. This chain joins TRBV15 and TRBJ2-7; 12 nucleotides match TRBD2. CDR1 and CDR2 (germline): LNHNV, YYDKDF (reference sequence). V dropped 0 bases and J dropped 6; count of bases not matched to a gene: 9. This CDR3 spans 17 amino acids.

This clone was seen only a few times. V is TRBV27 and J is TRBJ2-7; possibly TRBD2 for D (6 bases). This CDR3 contains 14 residues. Between the trimmed V and J ends, which lost 2 bases and 3 bases, there was a span of 11 bases. Germline-derived CDR1 and CDR2 are MNHEY and SMNVEV (reference sequence). The CDR3 region is CASSLRLRDYEQYF. The CDR3 nucleotides are TGTGCCAGCAGTTTAAGGTTGCGGGACTACGAGCAGTACTTC.

V usage is TRBV4-3 and J usage is TRBJ2-7; TRBD2 agrees at 7 bases. This CDR3 contains 15 residues. The germline gives CDR1 LGHNA, CDR2 YSLEER. The V and J ends lost 1 base and 1 base, in that order; junction bases with no gene match: 4. In nucleotides, the CDR3 is TGCGCCAGCAGCCAAGGTCTAGCGGTTTCCTACGAGCAGTACTTC. This sequence encodes CASSQGLAVSYEQYF.

The V call is TRBV6-5, the J call TRBJ2-6, with TRBD1 as a possible D gene (5 bases). Trimming pared 6 bases from V and 1 base from J, leaving 10 bases between. The germline gives CDR1 MNHEY, CDR2 SVGAGI. The length of the CDR3 is 15 residues. The CDR3 spells CASSRQWSGANVLTF. The CDR3 DNA follows: TGTGCCAGCAGCCGACAGTGGTCTGGGGCCAACGTCCTGACTTTC.

V usage is TRBV5-5 and J usage is TRBJ1-1; D unclear. The CDR3 has 12 amino acids. Germline CDR1 reads SGHKS; CDR2 reads YYEKEE (reference sequence). V was pared by 4 bases and J by 7 bases, with 11 bases between. The CDR3 bases are TGTGCCAGCAGCCCGAGGACTGATGAAGCTTTCTTT. It codes for CASSPRTDEAFF.

This clone has only a few counts. The chain recombines TRBV28 with TRBJ2-5; 7 nucleotides line up with TRBD1. Germline CDR1 and CDR2: MDHEN and SYDVKM. Unmatched junction bases numbered 10, after V lost 8 bases and J lost 4 bases. The CDR3 runs 14 residues. In DNA, the CDR3 is TGTGCCAGCCGAGTCGACAGGGCGGGAGAGACCCAGTACTTC. Its protein is CASRVDRAGETQYF.

The J gene is TRBJ1-1, the V gene TRBV2; D not certain. The CDR3 runs 16 residues. Trimming removed 6 bases at V and 5 bases at J, with 22 bases between. Germline V lookup: CDR1 SNHLY, CDR2 FYNNEI. The CDR3 coding sequence is TGTGCCAGCAGGGAGGAGGGTTGGGGTGTGAGGACTGAAGCTTTCTTT. Translating it yields CASREEGWGVRTEAFF.

J is TRBJ2-3 and V is TRBV5-4, with 7 nucleotides matching TRBD2. There are 14 residues in the CDR3. J lost 3 bases, V lost 4 bases, and 5 bases had no gene match. CDR1 is SGHNT, CDR2 YYREEE, per germline (reference sequence). This CDR3 is CASSGGSLTDTQYF. The CDR3 DNA follows: TGTGCCAGCAGCGGCGGGAGTTTGACAGATACGCAGTATTTT.

This clone occurred a few times. This chain uses TRBV6-5 with TRBJ2-5; no clear D gene. Trimming took off 2 bases at V and 1 base at J, with 14 bases between the two ends. Germline V gives CDR1 MNHEY, CDR2 SVGAGI. The CDR3 totals 16 residues. CDR3 loop: CASSYTKPNAQETQYF. The CDR3 nucleotides read TGTGCCAGCAGTTACACCAAGCCTAATGCCCAAGAGACCCAGTACTTC.

The gene calls are TRBV7-8 and TRBJ2-7, with 10 positions matching TRBD2. Germline V gives CDR1 SGHVS, CDR2 FQNEAQ. Trimming took 4 bases from V and 5 from J; bases not matched to a gene: 8. This CDR3 spans 15 amino acids. The CDR3 bases are TGTGCCAGCAGCTCTAGCGGGAGCGATTACCACGAGCAGTACTTC. Its translation is CASSSSGSDYHEQYF.

In its sample, this clone was seen a few times. The chain employs TRBV4-1 and TRBJ2-3; D may be TRBD2 (6 bases). Per the germline V gene, CDR1 is MGHRA and CDR2 is YSYEKL. The V end lost 4 bases, the J end lost 0 bases, and 11 bases lay between the germline ends. The CDR3 is made up of 15 amino acids. The CDR3 here is CASSPASGSTDTQYF. CDR3 DNA sequence: TGCGCCAGCAGCCCCGCCAGCGGGAGCACAGATACGCAGTATTTT.

The gene calls are TRBV21-1 and TRBJ2-7; no check of the table's D call, TRBD1, against the DNA was made. TRBV21-1 is classified as a pseudogene. The length of the CDR3 is 15 residues. CDR3 in DNA: TGTGCCAGCAGCAACGGGACAGGGGTCACCTACGAGCAGTACTTC. Its protein is CASSNGTGVTYEQYF.

The CDR3 DNA sequence: TGTGCCAGCAGCGAGGACAGGGGGTGGCAGAGAGGCTACACCTTC. This codes for CASSEDRGWQRGYTF. The chain joins TRBV7-9 to TRBJ1-2; 10 bases are a match to TRBD1. The V gene's germline CDR1 is SEHNR and CDR2 FQNEAQ (reference sequence). V lost 5 bases and J lost 8; bases outside the gene matches: 11. This CDR3 contains 15 residues.

The chain recombines TRBV6-1 with TRBJ2-7; D is possibly TRBD2 (6 bases). The CDR3 sequence is 15 residues long. V was clipped by 9 bases and J by 2 bases, with 20 bases between them. Germline lookup yields CDR1 MNHNS and CDR2 SASEGT. The CDR3 coding sequence is TGTGCCAGGTGCCACGGGGCGTGGGGGGCCTACGAGCAGTACTTC. Protein product: CARCHGAWGAYEQYF.

This clone was observed a few times. The V call is TRBV6-6, the J call TRBJ1-2, with 9 bases matching TRBD1. V dropped 2 bases and J dropped 7; count of bases not matched to a gene: 5. Germline values: CDR1 MNHNY, CDR2 SVGAGI (reference sequence). This CDR3 spans 14 amino acids. The CDR3 nucleotides are TGTGCCAGCAGTTACAATACAGGGGGCAGTGGCTACACCTTC. Residues: CASSYNTGGSGYTF.

The chain recombines TRBV11-2 with TRBJ2-1; TRBD2 aligns across 12 bases. The germline gives CDR1 SGHAT, CDR2 FQNNGV. V dropped 5 bases and J dropped 8; count of bases not matched to a gene: 10. CDR3 size: 16 residues. CDR3 sequence (DNA): TGTGCCAGCAGCCTTCAACTAGCGGGAGGAGTTGATGAGCAGTTCTTC. The encoded protein is CASSLQLAGGVDEQFF.

The gene calls are TRBV6-1 and TRBJ2-7, with 9 bases identical to TRBD2. The length of the CDR3 is 14 residues. V shed 3 bases, J shed 3 bases, and the junction held 3 bases outside the gene matches. Germline V gene data show CDR1 as MNHNS and CDR2 as SASEGT. The CDR3 nucleotides read TGTGCCAGCAGTGATTTAGCGGGGGTCTACGAGCAGTACTTC. Protein: CASSDLAGVYEQYF.

This clone appeared once. V and J are TRBV7-2 and TRBJ2-7; D perhaps matches TRBD1 (5 bases). Germline CDR1 SGHTA, CDR2 FQGNSA. Deletions cut 0 bases from V and 2 bases from J, with 11 bases between. The CDR3 loop spans 15 amino acids. This chain's CDR3 is CASSLAGREAYEQYF. The DNA for the CDR3 is TGTGCCAGCAGCTTAGCCGGCAGGGAAGCCTACGAGCAGTACTTC.

The genes are TRBV4-2 and TRBJ2-3; 7 positions match TRBD2. The CDR3 covers 13 residues. Trimming removed 3 bases from V and 6 bases from J; junction bases left unmatched: 3. Germline CDR1 reads LGHNA; CDR2 reads YNFKEQ. The CDR3 reads CASSQLLADTQYF. CDR3 nucleotide sequence: TGTGCCAGCAGCCAGTTACTAGCGGATACGCAGTATTTT.

The V and J genes are TRBV6-1 and TRBJ1-2; maybe TRBD1 (6 bases). The ends were cut back, 4 bases at V and 6 bases at J, with 12 bases in the middle. The germline CDR1 and CDR2 sequences are MNHNS and SASEGT. The CDR3 runs 13 residues. The CDR3 sequence: CASSGTEADGYTF. The CDR3 DNA is TGTGCCAGCAGTGGGACAGAAGCTGATGGCTACACCTTC.